This T cell receptor (beta chain) was documented in a study of shared clonotypes between healthy human individuals. Overall study findings and caveats: The sole specimen, blood, was sampled, and tissue repertoires likely differ.

Original handling: From ImmunoSEQ came sequences covering only the junction and carrying no quality scores, so filtering differed. Assay used: immunoSEQ multiplex PCR; TCRdb lists only in-frame clones, some missing. For V, J and clone size, that table is used; D and trimming come from the DNA. The sample lists some 500,000 clones; 79% were seen once. Healthy adults negative for HIV, lacking recent acute infections or vaccinations, served as donors. Unsorted material relied on 90 million to 100 million PBMCs as the source of genomic DNA. Note on this clone: Its antigen is still unknown.

Germline CDR1 LGHNA, CDR2 YSLEER. CDR3 length: 16 residues. Trimming left V 0 bases short and J 1 base short, with 12 bases between. The sequencing input was PBMCs. This TCR was sampled from a woman aged 40 to 50 in good health. Some clones in this sample may be carry-over from other donors' samples. The chain employs TRBV4-3 and TRBJ2-5; possible D gene TRBD1, 6 bases. CDR3 sequence reads: CASSQDRTDFQETQYF. In DNA, the CDR3 is TGCGCCAGCAGCCAAGATAGGACAGACTTCCAAGAGACCCAGTACTTC.